What follows describes a single T cell receptor beta chain. Its specificity is not known. Here immunoSEQ multiplex PCR was the method, and the copy in TCRdb shows in-frame clones only, minus some. The sample shows about 36,000 clones, roughly 85% of them seen only once. The germline V gene has CDR1 SGHTA and CDR2 FQGNSA. The CDR3 covers 15 residues. Trimming took off 3 bases at V and 1 base at J, with 12 bases between the two ends. The sample belongs to a study of pediatric ulcerative colitis. Findings of the study overall: All ulcerative colitis patients, but no controls, carried two rectal clonotypes. Ulcerative colitis patients shared more blood-rectal clones than controls. Acute severe colitis showed lower rectal diversity from clonal expansions.

This receptor was obtained from a girl aged 10 to 17 with moderate ulcerative colitis. Sequenced material: blood. The chain has TRBV7-2 and TRBJ1-1, with D tentatively TRBD1 (5 bases). The CDR3 sequence: CASSFGGPTNTEAFF. The CDR3 DNA sequence: TGTGCCAGCAGCTTCGGGGGACCCACGAACACTGAAGCTTTCTTT.